A single sample gave rise to the 30 T cell receptor beta chains below, sequenced in a study of T cell repertoires in cytomegalovirus infection. TCRdb recomputed calls from the reads with MiXCR, one row per CDR3 protein. The sample holds almost 500,000 distinct CDR3 sequences, 11% seen once. The sequencing sample was made of PBMCs. These receptors came from a human donor in good health (CMV status not recorded). Some clones in this sample may be carry-over from other donors' samples.

This clonotype was observed at least ten times. CDR3 nucleotides: TGTGCCAGCAGCTTAAGCTTAAGAGAGACCCAGTACTTC. Amino acid sequence: CASSLSLRETQYF. This chain uses TRBV7-8 with TRBJ2-5; D call uncertain. Germline V gene sequence: CDR1 SGHVS, CDR2 FQNEAQ. The CDR3 runs 13 residues. V was pared by 2 bases and J by 4 bases, with 8 bases between.

This clonotype was seen ten or more times. The rearrangement uses TRBV5-1 and TRBJ2-1; TRBD2 agrees at 12 bases. In germline, CDR1 is SGHRS, CDR2 YFSETQ. The CDR3 is 15 amino acids. Trimming cost V 3 bases and J 9 bases; bases outside gene matches: 7. DNA of the CDR3: TGCGCCAGCAGCTCCTTCGCTAGCGGGGGGGGTGAGCAGTTCTTC. This sequence encodes CASSSFASGGGEQFF.

The sample holds many counts of this clonotype. The chain couples TRBV4-1 to TRBJ1-1; D possibly corresponds to TRBD1 (5 bases). This CDR3 comprises 14 residues. CDR1 is MGHRA and CDR2 is YSYEKL in the germline V gene. The V and J ends lost 6 bases and 5 bases respectively, with 16 bases between them. CDR3 loop: CASRNPGGGTEAFF. The CDR3, as DNA: TGCGCCAGCAGGAACCCGGGGGGTGGTACTGAAGCTTTCTTT.

This clonotype was found many times. The chain carries TRBV18 and TRBJ2-3, with TRBD2 matching over 7 bases. This CDR3 comprises 12 residues. After removal of 6 bases from V and 4 bases from J, the junction contained 1 base not matched to a gene. Germline V CDR1 and CDR2: KGHSH, LQKENI. Here the CDR3 DNA reads TGTGCCAGCTCCGCGGGAGCAGATACGCAGTATTTT. Encoded protein: CASSAGADTQYF.

This clonotype was detected many times. The rearrangement links TRBV5-1 to TRBJ2-1; weak D call: TRBD1 (6 bases). The germline V gene has CDR1 SGHRS and CDR2 YFSETQ. The CDR3 extends over 16 amino acids. Trimming took 2 bases from V and 5 from J, leaving 17 bases between them. The CDR3 DNA follows: TGCGCCAGCAGCTTTGGACAGTCAAGCCCAAACAATGAGCAGTTCTTC. Translation: CASSFGQSSPNNEQFF.

A word on this clonotype: This may be a read error: a much more frequent sequence differs by one nucleotide. V usage is TRBV5-6 and J usage is TRBJ2-5, with a tentative D call TRBD1 (6 bases). Germline loops: CDR1 SGHDT, CDR2 YYEEEE. CDR3 length: 15 amino acids. V was cut by 0 bases and J by 3 bases, with 12 bases left in between. The CDR3 loop is CASSLVKDSKETQYF. The CDR3 DNA reads as TGTGCCAGCAGCTTGGTTAAGGACAGCAAAGAGACCCAGTACTTC.

The V call is TRBV3-1, the J call TRBJ1-1, with a possible D match to TRBD1 (6 bases). V was trimmed by 7 bases and J by 5 bases, leaving 17 bases between them. CDR3 length: 14 amino acids. Per the germline V gene, CDR1 is LGHDT and CDR2 is YNNKEL (reference sequence). The CDR3 loop reads CASTGRGARTEAFF. The DNA for the CDR3 is TGTGCCAGCACCGGCCGGGGGGCGCGAACTGAAGCTTTCTTT.

This clonotype was counted only a few times. V and J are TRBV9 and TRBJ2-3, with TRBD2 matching 7 bases. The CDR3 spans 16 residues. The trim removed 2 bases at V and 2 bases at J, leaving 8 bases unmatched. The germline V gene has CDR1 SGDLS and CDR2 YYNGEE. CDR3 nucleotides: TGTGCCAGCAGCGTGCGGCTAGCGGCACCCACAGATACGCAGTATTTT. It codes for CASSVRLAAPTDTQYF.

Many counts were recorded for this clonotype. The genes are TRBV25-1 and TRBJ1-3; D remains ambiguous. Trimming removed 0 bases at V and 4 bases at J, with 4 bases between. The germline gives CDR1 MGHDK, CDR2 SYGVNS. The CDR3 length is 13 residues. The CDR3 nucleotides are TGTGCCAGCAGTGAATATAACGGAAACACCATATATTTT. Encoded protein: CASSEYNGNTIYF.

This clonotype was detected a few times. V usage is TRBV30 and J usage is TRBJ2-6; D gene uncertain. This CDR3 is 14 amino acids long. V was cut by 3 bases and J by 0 bases, with 6 bases left in between. The germline V gene has CDR1 GTSNPN and CDR2 SVGIG (reference sequence). The CDR3 region has the DNA TGTGCCTGGAGGCAAACCTCTGGGGCCAACGTCCTGACTTTC. It encodes CAWRQTSGANVLTF. The full variable domain, rest sourced from reference TRBV30 and TRBJ2-6, is SQTIHQWPATLVQPVGSPLSLECTVEGTSNPNLYWYRQAAGRGLQLLFYSVGIGQISSEVPQNLSASRPQDRQFILSSKKLLLSDSGFYLCAWRQTSGANVLTFGAGSRLTVL.

This clonotype was recorded at least ten times. V and J are TRBV27 and TRBJ2-1; D remains ambiguous. Germline CDR1 reads MNHEY; CDR2 reads SMNVEV (reference sequence). V lost 5 bases to trimming and J lost 6 bases, with 8 bases between them. The CDR3 totals 12 residues. CDR3 sequence (DNA): TGTGCCAGCAGTGATGGTCTCAATGAGCAGTTCTTC. It specifies CASSDGLNEQFF.

This clonotype was picked up many times. The chain combines TRBV5-1 with TRBJ2-3; 7 bases fit TRBD1. The germline CDR1 and CDR2 sequences are SGHRS and YFSETQ. The CDR3 is 16 residues long. The V segment lost 4 bases and the J segment 1 base; nucleotides outside the gene matches: 9. Here the CDR3 reads CASSPTGATRTDTQYF. The CDR3 DNA is TGCGCCAGCAGCCCCACAGGGGCCACTCGCACAGATACGCAGTATTTT. The entire variable domain, with the rest obtained from reference TRBV5-1 and TRBJ2-3, is as follows: KAGVTQTPRYLIKTRGQQVTLSCSPISGHRSVSWYQQTPGQGLQFLFEYFSETQRNKGNFPGRFSGRQFSNSRSEMNVSTLELGDSALYLCASSPTGATRTDTQYFGPGTRLTVL.

This clonotype was counted many times. J is TRBJ1-1 and V is TRBV28, with D perhaps matching TRBD1 (6 bases). The germline V and J ends were trimmed by 1 base and 4 bases, with 13 bases remaining between them. CDR1 and CDR2 (germline): MDHEN, SYDVKM. There are 15 residues in the CDR3. For the CDR3, the DNA is TGTGCCAGCAGTTTATTGGGGGGCAGGGGCACTGAAGCTTTCTTT. Protein: CASSLLGGRGTEAFF.

This clonotype showed up many times. The V gene is TRBV7-3, the J gene TRBJ1-1, with TRBD1 matching 8 bases. The CDR3 consists of 14 residues. V dropped 4 bases and J dropped 5; count of bases not matched to a gene: 6. Germline V lookup: CDR1 SGHTA, CDR2 FQGTGA. DNA for the CDR3: TGTGCCAGCAGCTCCCTTGGACAGGGTACTGAAGCTTTCTTT. It is translated as CASSSLGQGTEAFF.

This sequence joins TRBV9 and TRBJ1-5, with D unclear. Between the trimmed V and J ends, which lost 7 bases and 0 bases, there was a span of 20 bases. Germline V gene data show CDR1 as SGDLS and CDR2 as YYNGEE. CDR3 length: 17 amino acids. This chain's CDR3 is CASARIAGRISNQPQHF. In DNA, the CDR3 is TGTGCCAGCGCCCGTATTGCGGGAAGAATTAGCAATCAGCCCCAGCATTTT.

This clonotype was observed at least ten times. The rearrangement links TRBV11-1 to TRBJ2-1; TRBD2 agrees at 7 bases. The J segment lost 8 bases and the V segment lost 0 bases, leaving 7 bases of the junction unmatched. The germline gives CDR1 SGHAT, CDR2 FQDESV (reference sequence). The CDR3 has 15 residues. DNA of the CDR3: TGTGCCAGCAGCTTAGCGGAGGGGAGGGCCTATGAGCAGTTCTTC. This translates into CASSLAEGRAYEQFF.

Details on this clonotype: A much bigger clone sits one base away, suggesting this may be a read error. The V and J genes are TRBV20-1 and TRBJ2-1; 12 bases map to TRBD2. Germline V gene data show CDR1 as DFQATT and CDR2 as SNEGSKA (reference sequence). There are 14 residues in the CDR3. Germline trimming cut 4 bases from V and 4 bases from J; bases unmatched to any gene: 2. CDR3 loop: CSAKGLAGYNEQFF. CDR3 nucleotides: TGCAGTGCTAAAGGACTAGCGGGATACAATGAGCAGTTCTTC.

The chain employs TRBV5-6 and TRBJ2-5; D unclear. The CDR3 runs 13 residues. Germline lookup yields CDR1 SGHDT and CDR2 YYEEEE. V was shortened by 4 bases and J by 4 bases, with 11 bases between the two germline ends. Here the CDR3 reads CASSPTTRETQYF. The DNA for the CDR3 is TGTGCCAGCAGCCCGACGACCAGAGAGACCCAGTACTTC.

To note about this clonotype: This may be a read error, as it is one base from a much larger clone. The chain employs TRBV10-3 and TRBJ2-1; 15 bases agree with TRBD2. The CDR3 totals 17 residues. Germline V gene sequence: CDR1 ENHRY, CDR2 SYGVKD. The CDR3 DNA follows: TGTACCATCAGACACGACGGACTAGCGGGGGGGCGGAATGAGCAGTTCTTC. It yields the protein CTIRHDGLAGGRNEQFF.

The V call is TRBV4-1, the J call TRBJ1-1; TRBD1 might be the D (5 bases). V was trimmed by 1 base and J by 4 bases, leaving 10 bases between them. Germline-derived CDR1 and CDR2 are MGHRA and YSYEKL. The CDR3 consists of 14 residues. In DNA form, the CDR3 reads TGCGCCAGCAGCCAAGGGAGGGGAGCCACTGAAGCTTTCTTT. Its protein is CASSQGRGATEAFF.

This clonotype has at least ten counts. This chain uses TRBV20-1 with TRBJ1-6; 7 positions agree with TRBD1. The V segment lost 3 bases and the J segment 11 bases; nucleotides outside the gene matches: 7. The length of the CDR3 is 13 residues. Germline V gene sequence: CDR1 DFQATT, CDR2 SNEGSKA (reference sequence). In nucleotides, the CDR3 is TGCAGTGCTAGGCAGGGGGAGGGGGCACCCCTCCACTTT. It translates to CSARQGEGAPLHF.

This clonotype has at least ten counts. The chain has TRBV18 and TRBJ1-3; D remains ambiguous. Trimming removed 8 bases at V and 1 base at J, with 12 bases between. CDR1 and CDR2 from the germline V gene are KGHSH and LQKENI. The CDR3 is 14 amino acids. CDR3 sequence: CASLAGSSGNTIYF. Here the CDR3 DNA reads TGTGCCAGCCTCGCAGGCTCTTCTGGAAACACCATATATTTT. Variable domain in full (rest from reference TRBV18 and TRBJ1-3): NAGVMQNPRHLVRRRGQEARLRCSPMKGHSHVYWYRQLPEEGLKFMVYLQKENIIDESGMPKERFSAEFPKEGPSILRIQQVVRGDSAAYFCASLAGSSGNTIYFGEGSWLTVV.

This clonotype was counted at least ten times. The chain employs TRBV6-1 and TRBJ1-3; weak D call: TRBD1 (6 bases). CDR1 is MNHNS, CDR2 SASEGT, per germline. The CDR3 sequence is 15 residues long. V shed 7 bases and J shed 0 bases, with 13 bases lying between them. Here the CDR3 DNA reads TGTGCCAGCAAAGAGTCGGACAGCTCTGGAAACACCATATATTTT. This gives the protein CASKESDSSGNTIYF.

V is TRBV20-1 and J is TRBJ1-3; no definite D call. Between the trimmed V and J ends, which lost 3 bases and 4 bases, there was a span of 7 bases. The CDR3 is 12 amino acids. Per germline, CDR1 DFQATT and CDR2 SNEGSKA (reference sequence). The CDR3 loop reads CSARGMGNTIYF. CDR3 sequence (DNA): TGCAGTGCTAGGGGGATGGGAAACACCATATATTTT.

This clonotype has a count of ten or more. This chain joins TRBV6-5 and TRBJ1-1; 7 bases align to TRBD1. CDR1 is MNHEY, CDR2 SVGAGI, per germline. CDR3 size: 12 residues. Germline trimming cut 8 bases from V and 5 bases from J; bases unmatched to any gene: 5. The CDR3: CASWDRSTEAFF. The CDR3 DNA is TGTGCCAGCTGGGACAGATCAACTGAAGCTTTCTTT.

This clonotype was seen only a few times. The chain joins TRBV7-6 to TRBJ2-7; possible D gene TRBD2, 6 bases. The length of the CDR3 is 12 residues. Looked up from germline, CDR1 is SGHVS and CDR2 is FNYEAQ. Deletions cut 4 bases from V and 5 bases from J, with 9 bases between. In DNA, the CDR3 is TGTGCCAGCAGCTCCCGGACTAACGAGCAGTACTTC. Its protein product is CASSSRTNEQYF.

This clonotype was counted at least ten times. The rearrangement links TRBV7-9 to TRBJ2-1; D may be TRBD2 (5 bases). The CDR3 extends over 17 amino acids. V was trimmed by 5 bases and J by 4 bases, leaving 21 bases between them. Germline V gene sequence: CDR1 SEHNR, CDR2 FQNEAQ (reference sequence). CDR3 DNA sequence: TGTGCCAGCAGCCCCCCCCACTCAAGCGGACTTTACAATGAGCAGTTCTTC. Translated: CASSPPHSSGLYNEQFF. The full variable domain, completed using reference TRBV7-9 and TRBJ2-1, is DTGVSQNPRHKITKRGQNVTFRCDPISEHNRLYWYRQTLGQGPEFLTYFQNEAQLEKSRLLSDRFSAERPKGSFSTLEIQRTEQGDSAMYLCASSPPHSSGLYNEQFFGPGTRLTVL.

The V call is TRBV19, the J call TRBJ2-1; D is uncertain. The CDR3 loop spans 13 amino acids. Germline V gene data show CDR1 as LNHDA and CDR2 as SQIVND (reference sequence). V was cut by 3 bases and J by 8 bases, with 11 bases left in between. The CDR3 reads CASSIREVYEQFF. The CDR3 DNA is TGTGCCAGTAGTATTCGCGAGGTCTATGAGCAGTTCTTC. The full variable domain, rest sourced from reference TRBV19 and TRBJ2-1, is DGGITQSPKYLFRKEGQNVTLSCEQNLNHDAMYWYRQDPGQGLRLIYYSQIVNDFQKGDIAEGYSVSREKKESFPLTVTSAQKNPTAFYLCASSIREVYEQFFGPGTRLTVL.

A word on this clonotype: A clone one base away is much larger, so this may be a read error. The chain carries TRBV5-1 and TRBJ2-3; 8 nucleotides match TRBD2. The CDR3 spans 17 residues. V was clipped by 2 bases and J by 2 bases; unmatched bases: 10. Germline assignment: CDR1 SGHRS and CDR2 YFSETQ. The CDR3 coding sequence is TGCGCCAGCAGCTTCAATAACGGGGGGGCCTTCACAGATACGCAGTATTTT. Its translation: CASSFNNGGAFTDTQYF.

This clonotype was seen ten or more times. The gene calls are TRBV27 and TRBJ1-6; D is possibly TRBD1 (5 bases). Germline CDR1 reads MNHEY; CDR2 reads SMNVEV (reference sequence). The CDR3 extends over 14 amino acids. V dropped 2 bases and J dropped 7 bases, with 9 bases sitting between them. In DNA, the CDR3 is TGTGCCAGCAGTTTAGTTAAGGGGAATTCACCCCTCCACTTT. It is translated as CASSLVKGNSPLHF.